The sequence of this TCR beta chain was determined in a study of blood T cell repertoires in COVID-19. Study-level background: Samples of COVID-19 (acute and convalescent) were obtained from the United States, Italy and Spain.

Study processing details: Estimated nucleated cell counts came from reference gene primer amplification. Method: immunoSEQ multiplex PCR; TCRdb's copy keeps in-frame clones and lacks some. The V and J calls and the clone size are those of that table, but D and trimming were determined from the DNA. The sample records around 340,000 clones, around nine tenths being singletons. Within the 2 weeks before study entry, each person in the exposed group met a COVID-19 case. V lost 2 bases and J lost 0, with 12 bases in between. Looked up from germline, CDR1 is SEHNR and CDR2 is FQNEAQ (reference sequence). CDR3 length equals 16 residues.

This chain joins TRBV7-9 and TRBJ2-3, with D possibly matching TRBD2 (5 bases). This sequence originates from a woman in her 30s who had been exposed to COVID-19. Sequenced sample: PBMCs or T cells enriched from blood (not recorded which). The CDR3 nucleotides read TGTGCCAGCAGCTTAACTTGGCGGGCGAGCACAGATACGCAGTATTTT. Translation: CASSLTWRASTDTQYF.